A selection of T cell receptor beta chains follows, all from one sample in a study of shared clonotypes between healthy human individuals. The repertoire was sequenced with immunoSEQ multiplex PCR; TCRdb's copy has only in-frame clones and lacks some. The sample has about 1.5 million clones, roughly 98% seen once. The sequencing input was naive CD4+ T cells sorted from blood. The receptors shown here come from a man between 25 and 39 years old in good health. Each CDR3 is given with its conserved first and last residue. A D gene is named only where the DNA matches it firmly. A clone size is listed for some rows: how often the clone was seen (once, few, many), or a class if it is expanded.

size: .
J: TRBJ1-1
D: .
V: TRBV27
DNA: TGTGCCAGCCGAGTCCCAGGACTACCGAACACTGAAGCTTTCTTT
CDR3: CASRVPGLPNTEAFF

size: .
J: TRBJ2-7
D: TRBD1
V: TRBV27
DNA: TGTGCCAGCAGCCCCCGTCCAGGGGGAACCTACGAGCAGTACTTC
CDR3: CASSPRPGGTYEQYF

size: .
J: TRBJ2-1
D: .
V: TRBV29-1
DNA: TGCAGCTCTTGGGACGGCTACAATGAGCAGTTCTTC
CDR3: CSSWDGYNEQFF

size: once
J: TRBJ2-5
D: TRBD1
V: TRBV11-2
DNA: TGTGCCAGCGGGGGACAGGGGGTAGGGACCCAGTACTTC
CDR3: CASGGQGVGTQYF

size: .
J: TRBJ2-1
D: TRBD2
V: TRBV19
DNA: TGTGCCAGTAGTATTCGGACTAGCGGGATCCATGAGCAGTTCTTC
CDR3: CASSIRTSGIHEQFF

size: .
J: TRBJ2-3
D: .
V: TRBV2
DNA: TGTGCCAGCAGTGACGGAAGAGGCACAGATACGCAGTATTTT
CDR3: CASSDGRGTDTQYF

size: .
J: TRBJ2-2
D: TRBD1
V: TRBV2
DNA: TGTGCCAGCACCTTAGACAGGGGGAACACCGGGGAGCTGTTTTTT
CDR3: CASTLDRGNTGELFF

size: .
J: TRBJ2-5
D: TRBD1
V: TRBV30
DNA: TGTGCCTGGAGCCCTCTGCCAGGGGGTGGACAGACCCAGTACTTC
CDR3: CAWSPLPGGGQTQYF

size: .
J: TRBJ2-5
D: .
V: TRBV15
DNA: TGTGCCACCAGCAGAGTCAAAGTGCCAGAGACCCAGTACTTC
CDR3: CATSRVKVPETQYF

size: .
J: TRBJ2-7
D: TRBD2
V: TRBV27
DNA: TGTGCCAGCAGTTTTATAGCGGGAGACCCGGAGCAGTACTTC
CDR3: CASSFIAGDPEQYF

size: once
J: TRBJ2-1
D: .
V: TRBV28
DNA: TGTGCCAGCAGTTTCGCTGGGGGAAGGGGGGGTGAGCAGTTCTTC
CDR3: CASSFAGGRGGEQFF

size: .
J: TRBJ2-1
D: TRBD1
V: TRBV5-1
DNA: TGCGCCAGCAGCCCGCAGGGGGCAAATTCCTACAATGAGCAGTTCTTC
CDR3: CASSPQGANSYNEQFF

size: .
J: TRBJ2-5
D: TRBD2
V: TRBV7-6
DNA: TGTGCCAGCAGCTTAGCTGTGGGAGGGGAGACCCAGTACTTC
CDR3: CASSLAVGGETQYF

size: .
J: TRBJ2-5
D: .
V: TRBV19
DNA: TGTGCCACCCAGGCCGCGGCCGGAGAGACCCAGTACTTC
CDR3: CATQAAAGETQYF

size: .
J: TRBJ1-5
D: .
V: TRBV11-2
DNA: TGTGCCAGCTCCCCAACCGGGACAACCAATCAGCCCCAGCATTTT
CDR3: CASSPTGTTNQPQHF

size: .
J: TRBJ1-2
D: TRBD1
V: TRBV11-2
DNA: TGTGCCAGCAGCTTAGTTGTCGGGACAGTTTTCTATGGCTACACCTTC
CDR3: CASSLVVGTVFYGYTF

size: .
J: TRBJ1-5
D: .
V: TRBV9
DNA: TGTGCCAGCAGCGTAGAAGGGGCGGCAGGACAGCCCCAGCATTTT
CDR3: CASSVEGAAGQPQHF

size: .
J: TRBJ2-7
D: TRBD1
V: TRBV18
DNA: TGTGCCAGCTCACGTGGACAGGGGCGAACCCACGAGCAGTACTTC
CDR3: CASSRGQGRTHEQYF

size: .
J: TRBJ2-4
D: TRBD1
V: TRBV11-2
DNA: TGTGCCAGCAGCTTCACGCCTTTCGGGGGACAGGGAAAGGAATTC
CDR3: CASSFTPFGGQGKEF

size: .
J: TRBJ2-7
D: .
V: TRBV7-6
DNA: TGTGCCAGCAGCTTAGGTGCCAGGGCGGGCGAGCAGTACTTC
CDR3: CASSLGARAGEQYF

size: .
J: TRBJ2-3
D: TRBD2
V: TRBV11-2
DNA: TGTGCCAGCAGACCTACTAGCGGGCGGGGAGATACGCAGTATTTT
CDR3: CASRPTSGRGDTQYF

size: .
J: TRBJ2-1
D: .
V: TRBV7-2
DNA: TGTGCCAGCAGCTTAGATGGCGGGATTGCCTACAATGAGCAGTTCTTC
CDR3: CASSLDGGIAYNEQFF

size: .
J: TRBJ2-2
D: .
V: TRBV14
DNA: TGTGCCAGCAGCCCTCTAAAGGACCCCTCGGAGCTGTTTTTT
CDR3: CASSPLKDPSELFF

size: .
J: TRBJ1-5
D: .
V: TRBV18
DNA: TGTGCCAGCTCACTAGCCGGACAGCACCTCAATCAGCCCCAGCATTTT
CDR3: CASSLAGQHLNQPQHF

size: .
J: TRBJ2-7
D: TRBD2
V: TRBV10-3
DNA: TGTGCCATCAGTGGGACTAGGAGCGAGCAGTACTTC
CDR3: CAISGTRSEQYF

size: .
J: TRBJ2-7
D: .
V: TRBV18
DNA: TGTGCCAGCTCACCACTTTCTGACTACGAGCAGTACTTC
CDR3: CASSPLSDYEQYF

size: .
J: TRBJ1-4
D: .
V: TRBV4-3
DNA: TGCGCCAGCAGCCAAGACACCTTCCGAACAACTAATGAAAAACTGTTTTTT
CDR3: CASSQDTFRTTNEKLFF

size: .
J: TRBJ2-7
D: .
V: TRBV7-2
DNA: TGTGCCAGCAGCTTAGTTGCGCGGGATTACGAGCAGTACTTC
CDR3: CASSLVARDYEQYF

size: .
J: TRBJ1-3
D: .
V: TRBV6-5
DNA: TGTGCCAGCAGTTACGGAGGGGGTGGAAACACCATATATTTT
CDR3: CASSYGGGGNTIYF

size: .
J: TRBJ2-1
D: TRBD1
V: TRBV6-5
DNA: TGTGCCAGCAGTCCCGGGACAGGGGGCTATGAGCAGTTCTTC
CDR3: CASSPGTGGYEQFF

size: once
J: TRBJ2-7
D: .
V: TRBV19
DNA: TGTGCCAGTAGTACTCAGTTCTCCTACGAGCAGTACTTC
CDR3: CASSTQFSYEQYF

size: .
J: TRBJ1-4
D: .
V: TRBV29-1
DNA: TGCAGCGTGGGGTTTACTAATGAAAAACTGTTTTTT
CDR3: CSVGFTNEKLFF

size: .
J: TRBJ2-7
D: .
V: TRBV14
DNA: TGTGCCAGCAGTCACGGGTACCCCTACGAGCAGTACTTC
CDR3: CASSHGYPYEQYF

size: once
J: TRBJ1-3
D: TRBD1
V: TRBV29-1
DNA: TGCAGCGTTTCTCGACCGGACAGGGCCTCTGGAAACACCATATATTTT
CDR3: CSVSRPDRASGNTIYF